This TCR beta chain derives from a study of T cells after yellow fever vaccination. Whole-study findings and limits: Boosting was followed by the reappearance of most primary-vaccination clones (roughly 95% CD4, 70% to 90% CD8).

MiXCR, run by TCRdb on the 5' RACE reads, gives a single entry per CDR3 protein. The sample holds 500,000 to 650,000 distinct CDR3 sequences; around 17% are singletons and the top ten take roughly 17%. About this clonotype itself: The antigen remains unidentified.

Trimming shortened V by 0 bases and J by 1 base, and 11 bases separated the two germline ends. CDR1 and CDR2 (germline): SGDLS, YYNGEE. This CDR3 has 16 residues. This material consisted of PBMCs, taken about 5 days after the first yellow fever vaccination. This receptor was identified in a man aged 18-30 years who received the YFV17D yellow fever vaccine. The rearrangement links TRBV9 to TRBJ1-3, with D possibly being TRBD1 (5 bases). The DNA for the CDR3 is TGTGCCAGCAGCGTAGAAGAGGGACGATCTGGAAACACCATATATTTT. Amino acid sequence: CASSVEEGRSGNTIYF.